The sequence of this T cell receptor (beta chain) was determined in a study of type 1 regulatory T cells. About the study: This in vitro CD4 product, T-allo10, is enriched for Tr1 cells and alloantigen-specific.

As to this clonotype: Its antigen is not known.

TCRdb passed the reads through MiXCR, listing each CDR3 protein once. The sample includes about 60,000 distinct CDR3 sequences, nearly 50% of them seen just once. The V end lost 4 bases, the J end lost 2 bases, and 19 bases lay between the germline ends. Germline CDR1 and CDR2: SGHKS and YYEKEE (reference sequence). This CDR3 has 17 amino acids. Sequencing input: cultured non-Tr1 T cells, either the whole culture or a sorted T cell fraction (not recorded which). The chain joins TRBV5-5 to TRBJ1-3; D gene ambiguous. The TCR comes from a human donor in good health. CDR3 DNA sequence: TGTGCCAGCAGCGAGGTCCCTCGGCAGGACGCTGGAAACACCATATATTTT. Its translation: CASSEVPRQDAGNTIYF.